This T cell receptor (beta chain) was identified during a study of blood T cell repertoires in COVID-19. As for the study in general: The origin of the acute and convalescent COVID-19 samples was the United States, Italy and Spain.

This clone occurred a few times. Original methodology: Cell counts per sample came from amplifying reference gene primers. Clones were read by immunoSEQ multiplex PCR, and TCRdb kept only the in-frame ones, dropping some. V and J calls and clone size follow that table, whereas D and trimming were derived from the DNA. The sample holds 54,000 or so clones, about four fifths seen once. Germline V gene lookup returns CDR1 WSHSY and CDR2 SAAADI. Losses at the gene ends were 3 bases for V and 7 bases for J; bases not matched to a gene: 3. The CDR3 totals 15 residues. Sequenced input: peripheral blood. The TCR comes from a woman older than 75 with acute or convalescent COVID-19. The rearrangement joins TRBV10-2 to TRBJ2-1; the match to TRBD2 covers 13 bases. The chain's CDR3 is CASSDGLAGANEQFF. CDR3 bases: TGCGCCAGCAGTGATGGACTAGCGGGAGCTAATGAGCAGTTCTTC.